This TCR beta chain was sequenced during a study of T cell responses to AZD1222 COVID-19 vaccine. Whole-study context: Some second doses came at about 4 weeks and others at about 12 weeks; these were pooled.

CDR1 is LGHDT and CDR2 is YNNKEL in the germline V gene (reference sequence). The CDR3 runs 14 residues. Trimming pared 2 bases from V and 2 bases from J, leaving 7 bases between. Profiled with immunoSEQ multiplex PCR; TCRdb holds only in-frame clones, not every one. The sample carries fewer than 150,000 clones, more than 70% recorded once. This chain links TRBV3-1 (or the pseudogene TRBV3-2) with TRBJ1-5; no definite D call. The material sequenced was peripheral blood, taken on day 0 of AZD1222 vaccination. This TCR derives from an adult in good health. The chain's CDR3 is CASSQSGGNQPQHF. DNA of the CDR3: TGTGCCAGCAGCCAATCCGGGGGCAATCAGCCCCAGCATTTT.